A few counts support the clone carrying this TCR beta chain. The antigen is not known. At one of its ends the junction is not consistent with the germline gene, which may arise from a read error. Expressed TCRB transcripts got sequenced, as all isolated RNA was reverse transcribed. Some clones are missing from TCRdb's copy, which holds only in-frame ones; the method was immunoSEQ multiplex PCR. Of 300,000 to 350,000 clones listed, about 13% are singletons. The sample belongs to a study of beta chain features in type 1 diabetes. Study-level findings and limits: Type 1 diabetes patients showed a moderate but significant shortening of TCRB CDR3s in all four CD4+ subsets.

This CDR3 is built from 15 residues. Germline V lookup: CDR1 LNHDA, CDR2 SQIVND (reference sequence). Sequenced sample: naive CD4+ T cells from blood. The J gene is TRBJ2-3, the V gene TRBV19, with a weak D call TRBD1 (6 bases). This clonotype was obtained from a woman aged 18-35 years with type 1 diabetes. The CDR3 loop reads CASSPRGTSRDTQYF. Written as DNA, the CDR3 is TGTGCCAGTAGTCCCCGAGGGACAAGCAGAGATACGCAGTATTTT.